The 21 T cell receptor beta chains reported below all come from one sample, sequenced in a study of shared clonotypes between healthy human individuals. The protocol was immunoSEQ multiplex PCR, while the TCRdb copy is restricted to in-frame clones and leaves out a portion. The sample has some 2,500,000 clones; roughly 93% are singletons. Source material: naive CD4+ T cells from PBMCs. Subset noted: CD45RA+ positively selected. The receptor set was obtained from a man younger than 35 in good health. Some clones in this sample may be carry-over from other donors' samples.

The chain carries TRBV6-5 and TRBJ2-1; 7 bases agree with TRBD2. V gave up 5 bases and J gave up 6 bases; unmatched junction bases: 10. The CDR3 consists of 15 residues. Germline V CDR1 and CDR2: MNHEY, SVGAGI. The CDR3 DNA reads TGTGCCAGCAGTGTTCCTAGCGGTCTACCCAATGAGCAGTTCTTC. This gives the protein CASSVPSGLPNEQFF.

This CDR3 reads CASSYSSAFNYGYTF. DNA for the CDR3: TGTGCCAGCAGTTACTCGAGTGCATTTAACTATGGCTACACCTTC. The genes are TRBV6-5 and TRBJ1-2; D unresolved. Germline-derived CDR1 and CDR2 are MNHEY and SVGAGI. V lost 0 bases, J lost 1 base, and 9 bases lay in between. This CDR3 spans 15 amino acids.

This clone was counted between two and nine times. The sample contains more than one DNA sequence encoding this CDR3. V usage is TRBV28 and J usage is TRBJ1-1; D is ambiguous. V was pared by 6 bases and J by 5 bases, with 4 bases between. CDR1 is MDHEN and CDR2 is SYDVKM in the germline V gene. This CDR3 has 10 amino acids. The CDR3 loop is CASRGTEAFF. Written as DNA, the CDR3 is TGTGCCAGCAGGGGAACTGAAGCTTTCTTT.

The J gene is TRBJ2-7, the V gene TRBV27; 8 positions agree with TRBD1. The germline V gene has CDR1 MNHEY and CDR2 SMNVEV (reference sequence). After removal of 5 bases from V and 4 bases from J, the junction contained 10 bases not matched to a gene. The CDR3 covers 15 residues. DNA for the CDR3: TGTGCCAGCAGTCCCACCCGGGACAGGTCGTACGAGCAGTACTTC. Residues: CASSPTRDRSYEQYF.

The chain joins TRBV6-1 to TRBJ1-5; possibly TRBD1 for D (5 bases). This CDR3 has 16 amino acids. Germline V gives CDR1 MNHNS, CDR2 SASEGT. The germline V and J ends were trimmed by 4 bases and 6 bases, with 19 bases remaining between them. CDR3 coding DNA: TGTGCCAGCAGTGGCCGTGGGGGGGGTACGGGTCAGCCCCAGCATTTT. Protein sequence: CASSGRGGGTGQPQHF.

The chain is built from TRBV11-1 and TRBJ2-7; unclear D gene. Germline V gives CDR1 SGHAT, CDR2 FQDESV (reference sequence). Trimming removed 6 bases at V and 1 base at J, with 16 bases between. The CDR3 loop spans 15 amino acids. This chain's CDR3 is CASSSGLTLSYEQYF. The CDR3 coding sequence is TGTGCCAGCAGTTCTGGGTTGACCCTATCCTACGAGCAGTACTTC.

The chain employs TRBV7-9 and TRBJ2-2; TRBD2 aligns across 10 bases. Germline-derived CDR1 and CDR2 are SEHNR and FQNEAQ (reference sequence). The length of the CDR3 is 19 residues. Trimming took 3 bases from V and 0 from J; bases not matched to a gene: 10. The CDR3 DNA reads TGTGCCAGCAGCTTCAGGACTAGCGGAATGAGGACGAACACCGGGGAGCTGTTTTTT. Protein: CASSFRTSGMRTNTGELFF.

The chain couples TRBV7-8 to TRBJ1-2; a possible D gene is TRBD1 (5 bases). Germline CDR1 is SGHVS and CDR2 is FQNEAQ. V was clipped by 0 bases and J by 3 bases, with 11 bases between them. The CDR3 extends over 15 amino acids. The DNA for the CDR3 is TGTGCCAGCAGCTTAGCAGGGGTCAGGGACTATGGCTACACCTTC. It yields the protein CASSLAGVRDYGYTF.

The V gene is TRBV6-6, the J gene TRBJ2-7, with 7 bases that match TRBD2. CDR1 is MNHNY, CDR2 SVGAGI, per germline (reference sequence). This CDR3 comprises 15 residues. V was clipped by 2 bases and J by 6 bases; unmatched bases: 10. CDR3 sequence reads: CASSYVGRADGEQYF. The CDR3 nucleotides are TGTGCCAGCAGTTACGTGGGGAGGGCCGATGGCGAGCAGTACTTC.

This clone has more than one count but fewer than ten. The V call is TRBV27, the J call TRBJ1-1; D gene ambiguous. The germline V gene encodes CDR1 MNHEY and CDR2 SMNVEV (reference sequence). With 5 bases removed from V and 0 bases from J, the gap between germline ends came to 13 bases. This CDR3 comprises 15 residues. CDR3: CASSAGRGLNTEAFF. In DNA form, the CDR3 reads TGTGCCAGCAGTGCGGGGAGAGGGTTGAACACTGAAGCTTTCTTT.

The chain uses TRBV28 and TRBJ1-2; weak D call: TRBD1 (6 bases). The CDR3 is 12 residues long. Per the germline V gene, CDR1 is MDHEN and CDR2 is SYDVKM. The V and J ends lost 4 bases and 10 bases respectively, with 13 bases between them. Here the CDR3 reads CASSSDSRNYTF. In nucleotides, the CDR3 is TGTGCCAGCAGTTCGGACAGCCGGAACTACACCTTC.

The chain couples TRBV5-4 to TRBJ2-7; 8 nucleotides align to TRBD1. This CDR3 has 15 residues. Germline CDR1 reads SGHNT; CDR2 reads YYREEE (reference sequence). V was pared by 4 bases and J by 3 bases, with 9 bases of the junction left unmatched. The CDR3 DNA is TGTGCCAGCAGCCAAGGACAGGGAAAAGGCTACGAGCAGTACTTC. Protein product: CASSQGQGKGYEQYF.

The rearrangement joins TRBV28 to TRBJ2-7; possibly TRBD2 for D (6 bases). Germline-derived CDR1 and CDR2 are MDHEN and SYDVKM. V was clipped by 2 bases and J by 9 bases, with 20 bases between them. The CDR3 is 15 amino acids. In DNA, the CDR3 is TGTGCCAGCAGTTTACCGCGGGGCCAGTACTCGGGGCAGTACTTC. This sequence encodes CASSLPRGQYSGQYF.

The chain is built from TRBV5-1 and TRBJ2-1; 7 positions match TRBD1. J was trimmed by 8 bases and V by 0 bases; bases with no gene match: 5. Per germline, CDR1 SGHRS and CDR2 YFSETQ. The CDR3 loop spans 14 amino acids. The CDR3 reads CASSLGQGGHEQFF. The CDR3 nucleotides read TGCGCCAGCAGCTTGGGACAGGGTGGCCATGAGCAGTTCTTC.

J is TRBJ2-2 and V is TRBV6-1, with D perhaps assigned TRBD1 or TRBD2 (6 bases each). Germline loops: CDR1 MNHNS, CDR2 SASEGT. V lost 10 bases, J lost 3 bases, and 15 bases lay in between. CDR3 size: 14 residues. The CDR3 nucleotides are TGTGCCACCCCTCGGGGGCGCGACACCGGGGAGCTGTTTTTT. Translation gives CATPRGRDTGELFF.

The J gene is TRBJ2-3, the V gene TRBV5-1; 7 bases are a match to TRBD1. V shed 0 bases and J 3 bases; nucleotides not matched to a gene: 7. The CDR3 is made up of 16 amino acids. Germline V lookup: CDR1 SGHRS, CDR2 YFSETQ. The CDR3 DNA is TGCGCCAGCAGCTTGGGAAGGGGGCGGGTGACAGATACGCAGTATTTT. Encoded protein: CASSLGRGRVTDTQYF.

The chain employs TRBV27 and TRBJ2-5; 13 bases map to TRBD2. CDR3 size: 20 residues. Trimming cost V 5 bases and J 6 bases; bases outside gene matches: 21. Germline CDR1 MNHEY, CDR2 SMNVEV (reference sequence). The CDR3 protein is CASSPTQSRTSGSGGKTQYF. CDR3 coding DNA: TGTGCCAGCAGTCCCACACAATCTCGGACTAGCGGGAGTGGGGGCAAGACCCAGTACTTC.

This chain joins TRBV11-1 and TRBJ2-7; the match to TRBD2 covers 7 bases. Trimming cost V 1 base and J 2 bases; bases outside gene matches: 8. The CDR3 is 16 amino acids. Germline loops: CDR1 SGHAT, CDR2 FQDESV (reference sequence). CDR3 residues: CASSLELAGATYEQYF. Written as DNA, the CDR3 is TGTGCCAGCAGCTTAGAGCTGGCGGGAGCAACCTACGAGCAGTACTTC.

As DNA, the CDR3 is TGTGCCAGCAGCTTAGACCGAGTCGGGACTACCAACACCGGGGAGCTGTTTTTT. Translated, it gives CASSLDRVGTTNTGELFF. The chain uses TRBV11-3 and TRBJ2-2, with 7 bases identical to TRBD2. V lost 0 bases, J lost 2 bases, and 9 bases stayed unmatched. The V gene's germline CDR1 is SGHNT and CDR2 YENEEA. This CDR3 is built from 18 residues.

This clone was seen a single time. V is TRBV2 and J is TRBJ2-2, with a tentative D call TRBD2 (6 bases). CDR3 length: 16 amino acids. Deletions cut 5 bases from V and 1 base from J, with 14 bases between. Germline V gene data show CDR1 as SNHLY and CDR2 as FYNNEI. The CDR3 loop reads CASSYLGTGNTGELFF. For the CDR3, the DNA is TGTGCCAGCAGTTATCTTGGGACTGGGAACACCGGGGAGCTGTTTTTT.

The V and J genes are TRBV5-1 and TRBJ2-1; 9 bases are shared with TRBD1. Trimming removed 3 bases from V and 6 bases from J; junction bases left unmatched: 10. The CDR3 runs to 16 residues. Germline CDR1 reads SGHRS; CDR2 reads YFSETQ. CDR3 loop: CASSWSRDRVTNEQFF. The CDR3 nucleotides are TGCGCCAGCAGCTGGTCCCGGGACAGGGTGACCAATGAGCAGTTCTTC.